A single sample is the source of the 7 T cell receptor beta chains below, sequenced in a study of cytomegalovirus exposure and HLA in healthy donors. 13 Jbeta primers and 60 Vbeta primers were used for the PCR. Assay: immunoSEQ multiplex PCR; the TCRdb copy retains only in-frame clones and omits some. The sample has under 200,000 clones; 55% to 80% are singletons. Sequenced material: PBMCs. These TCRs come from a woman younger than 30 in good health and CMV-seropositive.

This sequence joins TRBV5-4 and TRBJ2-7, with TRBD1 matching over 7 bases. The germline V gene has CDR1 SGHNT and CDR2 YYREEE (reference sequence). V lost 8 bases, J lost 3 bases, and 20 bases stayed unmatched. The CDR3 runs to 17 residues. CDR3 DNA: TGTGCCAGTTCACTACCATTGAGCCGGGACAGATACTACGAGCAGTACTTC. Protein sequence: CASSLPLSRDRYYEQYF.

This clone came up once. The chain uses TRBV20-1 and TRBJ2-7; D ambiguous. The ends were cut back, 1 base at V and 2 bases at J, with 3 bases in the middle. This CDR3 is built from 11 residues. CDR1 is DFQATT and CDR2 is SNEGSKA in the germline V gene (reference sequence). The CDR3 nucleotides are TGCAGTGCTAGAGGAGCCTACGAGCAGTACTTC. It codes for CSARGAYEQYF.

This clone was seen once. CDR3 sequence reads: CASTPTSFDDEQFF. CDR3 DNA: TGTGCCAGCACCCCGACTAGCTTTGACGATGAGCAGTTCTTC. The rearrangement links TRBV7-9 to TRBJ2-1, with 7 bases aligning to TRBD2. Trimming cost V 7 bases and J 8 bases; bases outside gene matches: 11. The germline CDR1 and CDR2 sequences are SEHNR and FQNEAQ (reference sequence). The CDR3 runs to 14 residues.

V usage is TRBV18 and J usage is TRBJ2-3; D uncertain. This CDR3 is 15 amino acids long. Germline V lookup: CDR1 KGHSH, CDR2 LQKENI. Trimming took off 8 bases at V and 0 bases at J, with 15 bases between the two ends. The CDR3 bases are TGTGCCAGCAAAAATCTGGCGGCTAGCACAGATACGCAGTATTTT. Translating gives CASKNLAASTDTQYF. Filled out from reference TRBV18 and TRBJ2-3, the complete variable domain reads NAGVMQNPRHLVRRRGQEARLRCSPMKGHSHVYWYRQLPEEGLKFMVYLQKENIIDESGMPKERFSAEFPKEGPSILRIQQVVRGDSAAYFCASKNLAASTDTQYFGPGTRLTVL.

The V gene is TRBV6-5, the J gene TRBJ2-5; 8 bases align to TRBD1. The CDR3 covers 14 residues. CDR1 MNHEY and CDR2 SVGAGI come from the germline V gene. Trimming at V came to 7 bases and at J to 3 bases, leaving 7 bases not matched to a gene. CDR3 nucleotide sequence: TGTGCCAGCACCCTACAGGGGGGAGAAGAGACCCAGTACTTC. It encodes CASTLQGGEETQYF.

This clone was seen a single time. The chain uses TRBV21-1 and TRBJ2-7; TRBD2 is the table's D call, not checked against the DNA. TRBV21-1 represents a pseudogene. This CDR3 has 13 amino acids. CDR3 bases: TGTGCCAGCAGCCTTCCTGAGGGCTACGAGCAGTACTTC. It translates to CASSLPEGYEQYF.

This clone occurred once. The chain uses TRBV28 and TRBJ2-7, with 11 bases lining up with TRBD2. The V segment lost 8 bases and the J segment 4 bases; nucleotides outside the gene matches: 10. The CDR3 consists of 15 residues. In germline, CDR1 is MDHEN, CDR2 SYDVKM. The chain's CDR3 is CASRWTTSGRYEQYF. CDR3 sequence (DNA): TGTGCCAGCCGCTGGACCACTAGCGGGAGATACGAGCAGTACTTC.